This is a list of T cell receptor beta chains from one sample in a study of Ad26.COV2.S vaccination and SARS-CoV-2 variants. Assay used: immunoSEQ multiplex PCR; TCRdb lists only in-frame clones, some missing. The sample lists around 370,000 clones, 85% seen once, with around 3% in the top ten. The specimen comprised peripheral blood, sampled in a trial of Ad26.COV2.S vaccine versus placebo. These receptors were taken from a person aged 18-65 years who received the Ad26.COV2.S COVID-19 vaccine or a placebo. Both conserved end residues are part of each CDR3. A D gene is named only where the DNA matches it firmly. A clone size is listed for some rows: how often the clone was seen (once, few, many), or a class if it is expanded.

TRBJ1-2,TRBV18,-,-,CASSSQDREIYGYTF,TGTGCCAGCTCATCCCAGGACCGTGAGATCTATGGCTACACCTTC
TRBJ2-3,TRBV2,-,-,CASSGHSTDTQYF,TGTGCCAGCTCCGGACATAGCACAGATACGCAGTATTTT
TRBJ2-5,TRBV11-3,-,-,CASSLGGDGETQYF,TGTGCCAGCAGCTTAGGAGGGGACGGGGAGACCCAGTACTTC
TRBJ2-7,TRBV28,TRBD1,-,CASRGQGRFSYEQYF,TGTGCCAGCAGGGGACAGGGGCGTTTCTCCTACGAGCAGTACTTC
TRBJ2-3,TRBV30,TRBD1,-,CAWSRDRVGADTQYF,TGTGCCTGGAGTCGGGACAGGGTGGGGGCAGATACGCAGTATTTT
TRBJ1-2,TRBV12-5,-,once,CASGLADSFYGYTF,TGTGCTAGTGGTTTGGCCGACAGTTTCTATGGCTACACCTTC
TRBJ2-1,TRBV7-9,-,-,CASSRMGEQFF,TGTGCCAGCAGCCGGATGGGTGAGCAGTTCTTC
TRBJ2-3,TRBV28,TRBD1,-,CASRASRDRGGQYF,TGTGCCAGCAGGGCGTCCCGGGACAGGGGTGGGCAGTATTTT
TRBJ1-6,TRBV28,TRBD1,-,CASSGGQGTTPLHF,TGTGCCAGCAGTGGGGGACAGGGAACGACACCCCTCCACTTT
TRBJ2-1,TRBV6-1,TRBD1,-,CASSDATGQVGEQFF,TGTGCCAGCAGTGACGCTACCGGACAGGTTGGTGAGCAGTTCTTC
TRBJ1-3,TRBV7-2,-,-,CASSSYDSSGNTIYF,TGTGCCAGCAGCTCTTACGACAGCTCTGGAAACACCATATATTTT
TRBJ1-5,TRBV6-1,-,-,CASSEALQGAGNQPQHF,TGTGCCAGCAGTGAAGCGCTTCAAGGGGCGGGCAATCAGCCCCAGCATTTT
TRBJ1-1,TRBV11-3,-,-,CASSLATPRMNTEAFF,TGTGCCAGCAGCTTAGCTACACCCCGTATGAACACTGAAGCTTTCTTT
TRBJ2-7,TRBV9,-,-,CASSPHVDSYEQYF,TGTGCCAGCAGCCCCCATGTGGATTCCTACGAGCAGTACTTC
TRBJ2-3,TRBV19,TRBD1,-,CASSISGQGTDTQYF,TGTGCCAGTAGTATTTCCGGACAGGGGACAGATACGCAGTATTTT
TRBJ2-5,TRBV14,TRBD2,-,CASSRWLAGGETQYF,TGTGCCAGCAGCAGATGGCTAGCGGGAGGGGAGACCCAGTACTTC
TRBJ1-2,TRBV5-1,-,-,CASSLAVGVSYGYTF,TGCGCCAGCAGCTTGGCTGTAGGGGTGTCCTATGGCTACACCTTC
TRBJ2-7,TRBV5-6,-,-,CASSSNYRPWDSYEQYF,TGTGCCAGCAGCTCTAATTACCGGCCATGGGATTCCTACGAGCAGTACTTC
TRBJ1-2,TRBV6-4,TRBD1,few,CASSPDRGYGYTF,TGTGCCAGCAGTCCTGACAGGGGGTATGGCTACACCTTC
TRBJ2-7,TRBV3-1/TRBV3-2,-,-,CASSQGISSSYEQYF,TGTGCCAGCAGCCAAGGGATCAGTTCGTCCTACGAGCAGTACTTC
TRBJ1-5,TRBV18,TRBD1,-,CASSGDSDQPQHF,TGTGCCAGCTCTGGGGACAGCGATCAGCCCCAGCATTTT
TRBJ1-3,TRBV9,-,few,CASSARPRGYSGNTIYF,TGTGCCAGCAGCGCTCGGCCACGCGGGTACTCTGGAAACACCATATATTTT
TRBJ2-7,TRBV7-9,TRBD2,few,CASSISAGESYEQYF,TGTGCCAGCAGCATCTCCGCGGGGGAGTCCTACGAGCAGTACTTC